A selection of T cell receptor beta chains follows, all from one sample in a study of shared clonotypes between healthy human individuals. Only in-frame clones appear in the TCRdb table, and some are missing; sequencing was by immunoSEQ multiplex PCR. Of roughly 810,000 clones listed, roughly 96% are singletons. Sequencing was carried out using naive CD8+ T cells sorted from blood. These TCRs come from a man under 40 in good health. Each CDR3 is given with its conserved first and last residue. The order of the fields is J gene, clone size, V gene, D gene, CDR3 DNA, CDR3 protein. A D gene is named only where the DNA matches it firmly. Clone size, where shown, is once, few, many, or a class for clones that have expanded.

TRBJ2-1 . TRBV7-2 TRBD2 TGTGCCAGCAGCTTCTCCGGACTAGCGGTCTACTACAATGAGCAGTTCTTC CASSFSGLAVYYNEQFF
TRBJ2-1 few TRBV4-2 TRBD2 TGTGCCAGCAGCCAAAACCCCGCACTAGCGGCCTCCTACAATGAGCAGTTCTTC CASSQNPALAASYNEQFF
TRBJ2-7 . TRBV4-3 . TGCGCCAGCAGCCAAGATTCTACGGGAGCCGGCTACGAGCAGTACTTC CASSQDSTGAGYEQYF
TRBJ2-7 . TRBV27 . TGTGCCAGCAGCATTACGCTTAGCTCCTACGAGCAGTACTTC CASSITLSSYEQYF
TRBJ2-1 . TRBV4-3 . TGCGCCAGCAGCCAAGATAGGACGGGAGTGTCCCCCAATGAGCAGTTCTTC CASSQDRTGVSPNEQFF
TRBJ1-4 . TRBV27 . TGTGCCAGCAGTTTAACTTCTAATGAAAAACTGTTTTTT CASSLTSNEKLFF
TRBJ2-7 . TRBV7-9 TRBD2 TGTGCCGGAAAAAGCGGGAGGGCCTCCGAGCAGTACTTC CAGKSGRASEQYF
TRBJ2-1 . TRBV13 . TGTGCCAGCAGCTTAGGGGTGAGGGAGAATGAGCAGTTCTTC CASSLGVRENEQFF
TRBJ2-7 . TRBV27 . TGTGCCAGCAGTTCCCTGAGACGCCATATACACTACGAGCAGTACTTC CASSSLRRHIHYEQYF
TRBJ1-5 . TRBV28 TRBD1 TGTGCCAGCAAGGGACAGGGGTATTATCAGCCCCAGCATTTT CASKGQGYYQPQHF
TRBJ2-5 . TRBV7-9 . TGTGCCAGCAGAGAGCTGGAGACCCAGTACTTC CASRELETQYF
TRBJ2-6 . TRBV4-2 TRBD1 TGTGCCAGCAGCGAGACAGGGTACTCTGGGGCCAACGTCCTGACTTTC CASSETGYSGANVLTF
TRBJ2-5 . TRBV4-1 . TGCGCCAGCAGCCAAGAGGGTTGGAAGACCCAGTACTTC CASSQEGWKTQYF
TRBJ2-1 . TRBV11-2 . TGTGCCAGCAGCCAAAGGAGTGGGGGCGCCTACAATGAGCAGTTCTTC CASSQRSGGAYNEQFF
TRBJ2-7 . TRBV2 TRBD1 TGTGCCAGCAGTGATGGGACAGGGAATCCCTACGAGCAGTACTTC CASSDGTGNPYEQYF